This T cell receptor beta chain appears in the sequencing data of a study of Ad26.COV2.S vaccination and SARS-CoV-2 variants. Looking at the study overall: Donor allocation was to the COV1001 Ad26.COV2.S trial arm. In the study, Ad26.COV2.S was injected intramuscularly once, or twice 56 days apart. Overall study findings and caveats: Those who received vaccine or placebo ended up with similar non-spike TCR breadth.

As for treatment: around 19 received Ad26.COV2.S at low or high dose, single or two shots; roughly five received placebo; per-sample allocation not given. All samples were drawn on day 63, counting from the first vaccine or placebo injection. Germline CDR1 SGHDT, CDR2 YYEEEE. The CDR3 spans 13 residues. V dropped 0 bases and J dropped 8 bases, with 11 bases sitting between them. About this clone itself: Antigen: not known.

The data were produced by immunoSEQ multiplex PCR, yet TCRdb's version contains in-frame clones alone and is incomplete. The table records around 300,000 clones, 75% to 90% of them present only once. The rearrangement joins TRBV5-6 to TRBJ1-2; D ambiguous. This TCR came from a person between 18 and 65 years old who received the Ad26.COV2.S COVID-19 vaccine or a placebo. Sequenced material: peripheral blood, taken in a trial of Ad26.COV2.S vaccine versus placebo. The CDR3 here is CASSLAGEGGYTF. CDR3 coding DNA: TGTGCCAGCAGCTTGGCCGGGGAAGGAGGCTACACCTTC.